These 31 T cell receptor beta chains originate from one sample sequenced in a study of T cells after yellow fever vaccination. TCRdb re-called the 5' RACE reads with MiXCR, one entry per CDR3 protein. The data hold 250,000 to 350,000 distinct CDR3 sequences, with around 4.4% observed a single time. The sample consisted of PBMCs, taken 15 days after the yellow fever booster vaccination. The source of these receptors is a young man who received the YFV17D yellow fever vaccine.

The table lists this clonotype with a few counts. The rearrangement joins TRBV7-3 to TRBJ2-3; D not resolved. The V end was cut by 1 base, the J end by 6 bases, with 11 bases between. The CDR3 totals 14 residues. Germline lookup yields CDR1 SGHTA and CDR2 FQGTGA. CDR3: CASSLNSGFDTQYF. DNA of the CDR3: TGTGCCAGCAGCTTAAATTCCGGCTTCGATACGCAGTATTTT.

This chain connects TRBV5-1 to TRBJ1-1; D gene ambiguous. In germline, CDR1 is SGHRS, CDR2 YFSETQ. The CDR3 totals 11 residues. V lost 4 bases and J lost 7, with 8 bases in between. CDR3 nucleotide sequence: TGCGCCAGCAGCACAAACTATGAAGCTTTCTTT. Translated: CASSTNYEAFF.

This clonotype has ten or more counts. The chain links TRBV7-9 to TRBJ2-7, with D possibly TRBD2 on 7 matching bases. The V end was cut by 7 bases, the J end by 0 bases, with 10 bases between. The CDR3 sequence is 13 residues long. Germline V lookup: CDR1 SEHNR, CDR2 FQNEAQ (reference sequence). The CDR3 nucleotides are TGTGCCAGCAAAGGGGGGGTCTCCTACGAGCAGTACTTC. This gives the protein CASKGGVSYEQYF. Looking up the rest from reference TRBV7-9 and TRBJ2-7 gives the full variable domain: DTGVSQNPRHKITKRGQNVTFRCDPISEHNRLYWYRQTLGQGPEFLTYFQNEAQLEKSRLLSDRFSAERPKGSFSTLEIQRTEQGDSAMYLCASKGGVSYEQYFGPGTRLTVT.

The chain combines TRBV5-1 with TRBJ1-5; D gene uncertain. Germline V gives CDR1 SGHRS, CDR2 YFSETQ. The V gene lost 1 base and the J gene lost 4 bases, with 12 bases spanning the gap. The CDR3 is made up of 15 amino acids. CDR3 sequence reads: CASSLLGAKNQPQHF. For the CDR3, the DNA is TGCGCCAGCAGCTTGTTGGGAGCGAAGAATCAGCCCCAGCATTTT. The full variable domain, in which reference TRBV5-1 and TRBJ1-5 provide the parts outside the CDR3, is KAGVTQTPRYLIKTRGQQVTLSCSPISGHRSVSWYQQTPGQGLQFLFEYFSETQRNKGNFPGRFSGRQFSNSRSEMNVSTLELGDSALYLCASSLLGAKNQPQHFGDGTRLSIL.

There are many counts of this clonotype. The chain combines TRBV18 with TRBJ2-7; maybe TRBD2 (5 bases). The CDR3 is made up of 13 amino acids. The V and J ends lost 1 base and 6 bases respectively, with 10 bases between them. The germline CDR1 and CDR2 sequences are KGHSH and LQKENI. The CDR3 coding sequence is TGTGCCAGCTCACCACAAGGAGGCCCCGAGCAGTACGTC. This codes for CASSPQGGPEQYV.

This clonotype appeared many times. The rearrangement joins TRBV12-3 or TRBV12-4 to TRBJ2-3; possibly TRBD1 for D (6 bases). The ends were cut back, 1 base at V and 4 bases at J, with 9 bases in the middle. The CDR3 is made up of 14 amino acids. The CDR3 coding sequence is TGTGCCAGCAGTTTAGTGGGGGCCGCAGATACGCAGTATTTT. It is translated as CASSLVGAADTQYF.

This clonotype came up a few times. This sequence joins TRBV18 and TRBJ1-4; no reliable D call. Trimming took off 4 bases at V and 1 base at J, with 10 bases between the two ends. Looked up from germline, CDR1 is KGHSH and CDR2 is LQKENI. The CDR3 sequence is 15 residues long. The CDR3: CASSLLAETNEKLFF. The DNA for the CDR3 is TGTGCCAGCTCACTATTGGCGGAAACTAATGAAAAACTGTTTTTT.

V gene TRBV14 combines with J gene TRBJ2-7; D is perhaps TRBD1 (6 bases). The germline V and J ends were trimmed by 0 bases and 5 bases, with 14 bases remaining between them. This CDR3 has 15 residues. CDR1 SGHDN and CDR2 FVKESK come from the germline V gene. Written as DNA, the CDR3 is TGTGCCAGCAGCCAAGATAATGCCAGGGGCCACGAGCAGTACTTC. This translates into CASSQDNARGHEQYF. Filled out from reference TRBV14 and TRBJ2-7, the complete variable domain reads EAGVTQFPSHSVIEKGQTVTLRCDPISGHDNLYWYRRVMGKEIKFLLHFVKESKQDESGMPNNRFLAERTGGTYSTLKVQPAELEDSGVYFCASSQDNARGHEQYFGPGTRLTVT.

This clonotype has ten or more counts. This chain links TRBV21-1 with TRBJ1-1; the table calls TRBD1, which could not be checked here. TRBV21-1 is a documented pseudogene. The CDR3 has 16 amino acids. CDR3 sequence (DNA): TGTGCCAGCAGCAACAACCTTCGGACAGTAAACACTGAAGCTTTCTTT. This codes for CASSNNLRTVNTEAFF.

This clonotype has ten or more counts. J is TRBJ1-6 and V is TRBV6-5; 11 bases map to TRBD1. V gave up 5 bases and J gave up 10 bases; unmatched junction bases: 10. The CDR3 covers 16 residues. CDR1 is MNHEY and CDR2 is SVGAGI in the germline V gene. In DNA form, the CDR3 reads TGTGCCAGCAGTACCAGGGGGGGACAGGGGGGCTCACCCCTCCACTTT. Its protein is CASSTRGGQGGSPLHF.

This clonotype has just a few counts. The chain recombines TRBV20-1 with TRBJ2-3; TRBD2 matches at 8 bases. This CDR3 is 15 amino acids long. Germline assignment: CDR1 DFQATT and CDR2 SNEGSKA (reference sequence). With V trimmed by 1 base and J by 1 base, 4 bases remained unmatched. CDR3 loop: CSARVFSGGTDTQYF. As DNA, the CDR3 is TGCAGTGCTAGAGTTTTTAGCGGGGGCACAGATACGCAGTATTTT.

The J gene is TRBJ2-3, the V gene TRBV4-3; D unclear. From germline, CDR1 is LGHNA and CDR2 YSLEER. The CDR3 runs 15 residues. Trimming took off 0 bases at V and 2 bases at J, with 9 bases between the two ends. CDR3 nucleotides: TGCGCCAGCAGCCAAGACCGGAGCAACACAGATACGCAGTATTTT. As protein: CASSQDRSNTDTQYF.

This clonotype was seen many times. This chain links TRBV11-2 with TRBJ1-2; maybe TRBD1 (6 bases). The CDR3 covers 13 residues. Germline CDR1 is SGHAT and CDR2 is FQNNGV. Trimming took 5 bases from V and 7 from J, leaving 14 bases between them. CDR3 sequence reads: CASSPDRQGGYTF. CDR3 in DNA: TGTGCCAGCAGCCCCGACAGGCAGGGTGGCTACACCTTC.

Comments on this clonotype: Here the CDR3 omits its conserved ending phenylalanine or tryptophan, so a read error is the likely source. This chain joins TRBV20-1 and TRBJ1-5, with 7 bases fitting TRBD1. This CDR3 is 15 amino acids long. Germline V gene data show CDR1 as DFQATT and CDR2 as SNEGSKA (reference sequence). Trimming removed 2 bases from V and 4 bases from J; junction bases left unmatched: 8. The CDR3: CSARFTGARNQPQHL. The CDR3 DNA reads TGCAGTGCTAGATTTACAGGGGCAAGGAATCAGCCCCAGCATTTG.

This clonotype showed up many times. The chain joins TRBV6-2 or TRBV6-3 to TRBJ1-5; 7 nucleotides agree with TRBD1. The CDR3 is made up of 15 amino acids. Germline V lookup: CDR1 MNHEY, CDR2 SVGEGT. V was pared by 5 bases and J by 5 bases, with 9 bases of the junction left unmatched. Written as DNA, the CDR3 is TGTGCCAGCAGTCCGGGACTCAGGGGGGATCAGCCCCAGCATTTT. This gives the protein CASSPGLRGDQPQHF.

This clonotype has more than one count but fewer than ten. The chain is built from TRBV24-1 and TRBJ2-1; D is tentatively TRBD1 or TRBD2 (5 bases each). Trimming pared 0 bases from V and 4 bases from J, leaving 9 bases between. The CDR3 consists of 15 residues. CDR1 KGHDR and CDR2 SFDVKD come from the germline V gene. The CDR3 loop is CATSDLGGSYNEQFF. Here the CDR3 DNA reads TGTGCCACCAGTGATTTGGGGGGAAGTTACAATGAGCAGTTCTTC.

Turning to this clonotype: A much larger clone sits a single nucleotide away, making a read error possible. The genes are TRBV5-1 and TRBJ2-3; D unclear. The CDR3 consists of 12 residues. Per germline, CDR1 SGHRS and CDR2 YFSETQ. The chain's CDR3 is CVSSLAEDTQYF. The CDR3 nucleotides read TGCGTCAGCAGCTTGGCTGAAGATACGCAGTATTTT.

In its sample, this clonotype was seen many times. J is TRBJ1-2 and V is TRBV7-2, with a possible D match to TRBD1 (5 bases). The CDR3 is made up of 12 amino acids. Trimming took off 5 bases at V and 4 bases at J, with 8 bases between the two ends. CDR1 SGHTA and CDR2 FQGNSA come from the germline V gene. The CDR3 is CASSPDTYGYTF. CDR3 nucleotide sequence: TGTGCCAGCAGCCCGGACACCTATGGCTACACCTTC.

The chain is built from TRBV7-9 and TRBJ2-7, with TRBD2 matching over 8 bases. In germline, CDR1 is SEHNR, CDR2 FQNEAQ (reference sequence). This CDR3 is 15 amino acids long. The ends lost 4 bases at V and 2 bases at J; junction bases unmatched: 7. CDR3 nucleotides: TGTGCCAGCAGCTCGCGGGGGGCGAGACCCTACGAGCAGTACGTC. Amino acid sequence: CASSSRGARPYEQYV.

This clonotype showed up many times. The chain recombines TRBV4-3 with TRBJ1-6; 7 positions agree with TRBD1. Trimming took 4 bases from V and 2 from J; bases not matched to a gene: 2. Germline assignment: CDR1 LGHNA and CDR2 YSLEER. This CDR3 contains 15 residues. In nucleotides, the CDR3 is TGCGCCAGCAGCCTGGACAGGCCCTATAATTCACCCCTCCACTTT. Translation gives CASSLDRPYNSPLHF.

This clonotype was observed a few times. The rearrangement links TRBV5-1 to TRBJ2-4, with 9 bases that match TRBD1. The CDR3 is 15 residues long. CDR1 SGHRS and CDR2 YFSETQ come from the germline V gene. Trimming removed 3 bases from V and 6 bases from J; junction bases left unmatched: 7. CDR3 protein: CASSWRQGEGNIQYF. The DNA of the CDR3 is TGCGCCAGCAGCTGGAGACAGGGGGAGGGAAACATTCAGTACTTC.

The rearrangement links TRBV7-8 to TRBJ2-2; no firm D call. Germline V CDR1 and CDR2: SGHVS, FQNEAQ. Trimming removed 2 bases from V and 4 bases from J, with 8 bases in between. The CDR3 is 14 residues long. CDR3 region: CASSLPGSTGELFF. The CDR3 DNA follows: TGTGCCAGCAGCTTACCCGGGTCCACCGGGGAGCTGTTTTTT.

This clonotype was seen ten or more times. The chain combines TRBV7-6 with TRBJ2-5, with 11 bases that match TRBD2. This CDR3 spans 15 amino acids. The germline V gene encodes CDR1 SGHVS and CDR2 FNYEAQ. Unmatched junction bases numbered 3, after V lost 5 bases and J lost 1 base. Here the CDR3 DNA reads TGTGCCAGCAGCATAGGACTAGCGGGCCAAGAGACCCAGTACTTC. Translated: CASSIGLAGQETQYF.

This clonotype was seen repeatedly, ten times or more. V is TRBV12-5 and J is TRBJ2-7; 9 positions agree with TRBD2. Germline V lookup: CDR1 LGHNT, CDR2 FRNRAP. The CDR3 totals 17 residues. V shed 0 bases, J shed 5 bases, and the junction held 11 bases outside the gene matches. The CDR3 sequence is CASGLVLAGGPPDEQYF. CDR3 bases: TGTGCTAGTGGTTTGGTCCTTGCGGGGGGGCCTCCCGACGAGCAGTACTTC.

This chain links TRBV6-2 or TRBV6-3 with TRBJ2-1; unclear D gene. Trimming removed 4 bases at V and 1 base at J, with 11 bases between. Germline V gene sequence: CDR1 MNHEY, CDR2 SVGEGT. This CDR3 has 15 residues. CDR3 in DNA: TGTGCCAGCAGTTTTTTGTCGAAATCCTACAATGAGCAGTTCTTC. Translation: CASSFLSKSYNEQFF.

This clonotype was seen repeatedly, ten times or more. The chain combines TRBV20-1 with TRBJ2-7; TRBD2 matches at 10 bases. Trimming removed 3 bases from V and 4 bases from J; junction bases left unmatched: 0. Germline CDR1 reads DFQATT; CDR2 reads SNEGSKA (reference sequence). The CDR3 is 12 amino acids. The CDR3: CSASSGGYEQYF. CDR3 coding DNA: TGCAGTGCTAGTAGCGGGGGGTACGAGCAGTACTTC.

This clonotype was observed a handful of times. The genes are TRBV18 and TRBJ2-1; D is uncertain. V lost 6 bases and J lost 0, with 18 bases in between. The CDR3 extends over 17 amino acids. Germline CDR1 KGHSH, CDR2 LQKENI. This CDR3 reads CASSIESGRSSYNEQFF. For the CDR3, the DNA is TGTGCCAGCTCTATTGAATCTGGGCGGAGCTCCTACAATGAGCAGTTCTTC.

This clonotype appeared a few times. This chain joins TRBV20-1 and TRBJ2-3; 8 nucleotides agree with TRBD1. J lost 0 bases, V lost 3 bases, and 2 bases had no gene match. The V gene's germline CDR1 is DFQATT and CDR2 SNEGSKA (reference sequence). The CDR3 sequence is 14 residues long. CDR3 residues: CSARDRVSTDTQYF. CDR3 coding DNA: TGCAGTGCTAGGGACAGGGTGAGCACAGATACGCAGTATTTT.

The table lists this clonotype with many counts. The genes are TRBV4-3 and TRBJ1-5; 8 bases fit TRBD1. Germline V lookup: CDR1 LGHNA, CDR2 YSLEER. The ends lost 0 bases at V and 9 bases at J; junction bases unmatched: 4. The CDR3 totals 14 residues. The CDR3 loop reads CASSQDRGQWPQHF. The CDR3 DNA reads as TGCGCCAGCAGCCAAGACAGGGGGCAGTGGCCCCAGCATTTT.

The sample holds many counts of this clonotype. The chain recombines TRBV5-1 with TRBJ2-3; D is tentatively TRBD1 or TRBD2 (5 bases each). With 3 bases removed from V and 4 bases from J, the gap between germline ends came to 18 bases. The CDR3 has 16 residues. Germline CDR1 SGHRS, CDR2 YFSETQ. CDR3 sequence: CASSWGSDTAADTQYF. The CDR3 DNA reads as TGCGCCAGCAGCTGGGGGTCGGACACTGCGGCAGATACGCAGTATTTT.

V is TRBV4-3 and J is TRBJ2-1, with D maybe TRBD1 (6 bases). CDR3 length: 14 residues. V was cut by 4 bases and J by 7 bases, with 14 bases left in between. The germline gives CDR1 LGHNA, CDR2 YSLEER. The CDR3 is CASSRQGPRNEQFF. The DNA of the CDR3 is TGCGCCAGCAGCCGGCAGGGGCCGCGGAATGAGCAGTTCTTC.